The 18 T cell receptor beta chains reported below all come from one sample, sequenced in a study of T cell clones after liver transplantation. Assay: immunoSEQ multiplex PCR; the TCRdb copy retains only in-frame clones and omits some. The sample consists of about 70,000 clones, approximately 80% of them appearing once. Here the sequenced sample was CD4+ T cells from blood, taken 12 months after liver transplant. The receptor set was obtained from a human patient who received a liver transplant. Part of the T cell pool may stem from the graft donor.

On this clone: Other DNA sequences within the sample encode an identical CDR3. This sequence joins TRBV18 and TRBJ1-1, with D maybe TRBD1 (6 bases). V gave up 3 bases and J gave up 8 bases, with 7 bases separating them. Germline V gene sequence: CDR1 KGHSH, CDR2 LQKENI. CDR3 size: 11 residues. The CDR3 sequence is CASSPGTEAFF. Written as DNA, the CDR3 is TGTGCCAGCTCACCGGGGACAGAAGCTTTCTTT.

This clone was recorded once. The chain joins TRBV6-4 to TRBJ1-1, with 10 bases matching TRBD1. V gave up 10 bases and J gave up 4 bases; unmatched junction bases: 6. This CDR3 has 13 residues. Germline loops: CDR1 MRHNA, CDR2 SNTAGT. This CDR3 is CANPRTGGTEAFF. CDR3 bases: TGTGCCAACCCGAGGACAGGGGGCACTGAAGCTTTCTTT.

This sequence joins TRBV28 and TRBJ1-4; no clear D gene. Germline V gene sequence: CDR1 MDHEN, CDR2 SYDVKM. Trimming cost V 3 bases and J 5 bases, with 13 bases left between them. The CDR3 loop spans 15 amino acids. In nucleotides, the CDR3 is TGTGCCAGCAGTTTGGGAACCGGGATGAATGAAAAACTGTTTTTT. Encoded protein: CASSLGTGMNEKLFF. Combining the CDR3 with reference TRBV28 and TRBJ1-4 gives the whole variable domain DVKVTQSSRYLVKRTGEKVFLECVQDMDHENMFWYRQDPGLGLRLIYFSYDVKMKEKGDIPEGYSVSREKKERFSLILESASTNQTSMYLCASSLGTGMNEKLFFGSGTQLSVL.

The V and J genes are TRBV13 and TRBJ2-1; 8 nucleotides align to TRBD2. Germline lookup yields CDR1 PRHDT and CDR2 FYEKMQ (reference sequence). J gave up 5 bases and V 5 bases, and 11 bases lay outside the gene matches. CDR3 size: 16 residues. CDR3 protein: CASSPGVAGPNNEQFF. CDR3 nucleotides: TGTGCCAGCAGCCCCGGGGTAGCGGGACCTAACAATGAGCAGTTCTTC.

In this sample, this clone turned up a few times. The chain links TRBV28 to TRBJ1-2; 8 bases match TRBD1. V shed 10 bases and J 10 bases; nucleotides not matched to a gene: 8. CDR3 length equals 11 residues. The V gene's germline CDR1 is MDHEN and CDR2 SYDVKM. The chain's CDR3 is CATRQGSVYTF. For the CDR3, the DNA is TGTGCCACCCGACAGGGGTCTGTCTACACCTTC.

CDR3 in amino acids: CATSRGQGAGTEAFF. The CDR3 bases are TGTGCCACCAGCAGAGGGCAGGGGGCAGGCACTGAAGCTTTCTTT. This rearrangement joins TRBV15 to TRBJ1-1; 8 nucleotides align to TRBD1. J gave up 4 bases and V 1 base, and 5 bases lay outside the gene matches. Germline CDR1 and CDR2: LNHNV and YYDKDF (reference sequence). This CDR3 comprises 15 residues.

The chain has TRBV5-6 and TRBJ2-7, with TRBD1 matching 7 bases. Per the germline V gene, CDR1 is SGHDT and CDR2 is YYEEEE. CDR3 length: 14 residues. With V trimmed by 4 bases and J by 0 bases, 4 bases remained unmatched. CDR3 coding DNA: TGTGCCAGCAGCCCGGGACAGACCTCCTACGAGCAGTACTTC. Its translation: CASSPGQTSYEQYF.

The CDR3 loop is CSVGQGVNTEAFF. The DNA for the CDR3 is TGCAGCGTTGGACAGGGGGTGAACACTGAAGCTTTCTTT. The rearrangement links TRBV29-1 to TRBJ1-1, with TRBD1 matching 9 bases. V trimming: 4 bases; J trimming: 0 bases; junction bases outside the gene matches: 0. Germline CDR1 reads SQVTM; CDR2 reads ANQGSEA. This CDR3 contains 13 residues.

The table lists this clone with a count of one. This sequence joins TRBV28 and TRBJ2-3; TRBD2 is a possible D gene (6 bases). Trimming left V 8 bases short and J 1 base short, with 16 bases between. The germline CDR1 and CDR2 sequences are MDHEN and SYDVKM. The CDR3 is 15 amino acids. The CDR3 coding sequence is TGTGCCAGCGCCGCCCCGGCTAGCGGCACAGATACGCAGTATTTT. This translates into CASAAPASGTDTQYF.

The chain uses TRBV7-9 and TRBJ2-1; D is ambiguous. The ends were cut back, 3 bases at V and 3 bases at J, with 0 bases in the middle. This CDR3 contains 11 residues. Germline V gene data show CDR1 as SEHNR and CDR2 as FQNEAQ (reference sequence). The CDR3 DNA follows: TGTGCCAGCAGCTTCTACAATGAGCAGTTCTTC. Its translation is CASSFYNEQFF. The variable domain in full, completed from reference TRBV7-9 and TRBJ2-1, reads DTGVSQNPRHKITKRGQNVTFRCDPISEHNRLYWYRQTLGQGPEFLTYFQNEAQLEKSRLLSDRFSAERPKGSFSTLEIQRTEQGDSAMYLCASSFYNEQFFGPGTRLTVL.

V and J are TRBV15 and TRBJ2-7, with 8 positions matching TRBD2. CDR1 LNHNV and CDR2 YYDKDF come from the germline V gene (reference sequence). The CDR3 spans 15 residues. Trimming cost V 1 base and J 7 bases; bases outside gene matches: 9. The CDR3 nucleotides are TGTGCCACCAGCAGAGCGGGAGGGGCTCGAAGGGAGCAGTACTTC. The encoded protein is CATSRAGGARREQYF.

J is TRBJ1-2 and V is TRBV27; D is possibly TRBD1 (6 bases). CDR3 size: 14 residues. Trimming took off 2 bases at V and 8 bases at J, with 15 bases between the two ends. In germline, CDR1 is MNHEY, CDR2 SMNVEV (reference sequence). CDR3 coding DNA: TGTGCCAGCAGTTTACGGGCGGGGGGCTCGGGCTACACCTTC. Translating it yields CASSLRAGGSGYTF.

This sequence joins TRBV7-2 and TRBJ2-3; D ambiguous. The CDR3 has 16 residues. Germline V lookup: CDR1 SGHTA, CDR2 FQGNSA. Trimming took 1 base from V and 0 from J, leaving 11 bases between them. CDR3: CASSLGVGISTDTQYF. The CDR3 region has the DNA TGTGCCAGCAGCTTAGGAGTGGGGATAAGCACAGATACGCAGTATTTT.

The rearrangement joins TRBV6-4 to TRBJ2-6, with D unclear. Between the trimmed V and J ends, which lost 6 bases and 2 bases, there was a span of 11 bases. Germline CDR1 is MRHNA and CDR2 is SNTAGT. CDR3 length: 15 amino acids. The DNA of the CDR3 is TGTGCCAGCAGACCCCAATCAACTGGGGCCAACGTCCTGACTTTC. It codes for CASRPQSTGANVLTF.

The chain uses TRBV6-1 and TRBJ2-7; 7 bases are a match to TRBD1. The CDR3 length is 15 residues. The V gene's germline CDR1 is MNHNS and CDR2 SASEGT. J lost 1 base, V lost 6 bases, and 9 bases had no gene match. The CDR3 DNA is TGTGCCAGCAGCTTTACAGGGGCCGCATCCTACGAGCAGTACTTC. Translation: CASSFTGAASYEQYF.

The chain is built from TRBV27 and TRBJ1-1, with D possibly TRBD1 on 6 matching bases. This CDR3 spans 14 amino acids. Germline assignment: CDR1 MNHEY and CDR2 SMNVEV (reference sequence). Trimming took off 3 bases at V and 4 bases at J, with 12 bases between the two ends. The CDR3 nucleotides read TGTGCCAGCAGTTTCAAAGGGGGTGTCACTGAAGCTTTCTTT. Its protein product is CASSFKGGVTEAFF.

CDR3 nucleotide sequence: TGTGCCAGCAGCCGTACCCAAGAGACCCAGTACTTC. It codes for CASSRTQETQYF. The chain uses TRBV11-2 and TRBJ2-5; no firm D call. Between the trimmed V and J ends, which lost 5 bases and 1 base, there was a span of 5 bases. Germline V gives CDR1 SGHAT, CDR2 FQNNGV. This CDR3 comprises 12 residues.

This clone has ten or more counts. The CDR3 region has the DNA TGCGCCAGCAGTGAAGGGAGACACACGAACACCGGGGAGCTGTTTTTT. It encodes CASSEGRHTNTGELFF. The chain uses TRBV10-1 and TRBJ2-2; possible D gene TRBD2, 5 bases. Germline loops: CDR1 WNHNN, CDR2 SYGVQD (reference sequence). This CDR3 contains 16 residues. Trimming removed 3 bases at V and 0 bases at J, with 11 bases between.